This is a list of T cell receptor beta chains from one sample in a study of T cells after yellow fever vaccination. From the 5' RACE reads, TCRdb called clonotypes with MiXCR, one entry per CDR3 protein. The sample consists of just under 600,000 distinct CDR3 sequences, approximately 12% of them appearing once. Here the sequenced sample was PBMCs, taken on the day of the yellow fever booster vaccination. Receptors were obtained from a man between 25 and 39 years old who received the YFV17D yellow fever vaccine. CDR3s include the opening cysteine and the closing phenylalanine or tryptophan. D genes are given only for firm matches. Size tells how often a clone was seen (once, few, many) or the class of an expanded clone, and some rows leave it out.

d_call	clone_size	v_call	j_call	cdr3_nt	cdr3_aa
.	.	TRBV6-5	TRBJ1-1	TGTGCCAGCAAGACCGTCACTGAAGCTTTCTTT	CASKTVTEAFF
.	few	TRBV7-8	TRBJ2-3	TGTGCCAGCAGCTCACGGGACTTCCAACGTACAGATACGCAGTATTTT	CASSSRDFQRTDTQYF
TRBD2	.	TRBV15	TRBJ2-7	TGTGCCACCAGCAGAGATTGGCTTGGCGGGAGCTACTCCTACGAGCAGTACTTC	CATSRDWLGGSYSYEQYF
.	few	TRBV6-1	TRBJ2-1	TGTGCCAGCGCTAGTGTGGGGGTGTACAATGAGCAGTTCTTC	CASASVGVYNEQFF
.	.	TRBV27	TRBJ2-7	TGTGCCAGCAGTTTGTCTAGATCGTTCGAGCAGTACTTC	CASSLSRSFEQYF
.	many	TRBV6-2/TRBV6-3	TRBJ2-2	TGTGCCAGCAGAGACCCCGGGCCCGGGGAGCTGTTTTTT	CASRDPGPGELFF
.	.	TRBV12-3/TRBV12-4	TRBJ2-7	TGTGCCAGCGGGAAGGGCTACGAGCAGTACTTC	CASGKGYEQYF
.	few	TRBV3-1	TRBJ2-5	TGTGCCAGCAGACCAAGCGTAGGGACCCAGTACTTC	CASRPSVGTQYF
.	.	TRBV12-3/TRBV12-4	TRBJ2-2	TGTGCCAGCAGTTTGGGAGCGGGCAACACCGGGGAGCTGTTTTTT	CASSLGAGNTGELFF
TRBD2	many	TRBV6-5	TRBJ2-1	TGTGCCAGCAGTTATGGCGGGAGTGGAAATGAGCAGTTCTTC	CASSYGGSGNEQFF
TRBD2	many	TRBV5-1	TRBJ2-7	TGCGCCAGCTCCCGGGAGGGCCAGGTCTACGAGCAGTACTTC	CASSREGQVYEQYF
TRBD2	.	TRBV9	TRBJ2-1	TGTGCCAGCAGCGTAACACTGCGGGAGGGTGTAAATGAGCAGTTCTTC	CASSVTLREGVNEQFF
.	.	TRBV12-3/TRBV12-4	TRBJ1-1	TGTGCCAGCAGTTTCCCAGACAGGAAGAGAGGCACTGAAGCTTTCTTT	CASSFPDRKRGTEAFF
.	.	TRBV12-3/TRBV12-4	TRBJ2-2	TGTGCCAGCATCCTCACCGGGGAGCTGTTTTTT	CASILTGELFF
TRBD2	few	TRBV5-5	TRBJ2-1	TGTGCCAGCAGCTTCCAGCGGGACCCCAATGAGCAGTTCTTC	CASSFQRDPNEQFF
TRBD2	few	TRBV4-3	TRBJ2-3	TGCGCCAGCAGCCAAGGAAGCGGGAGTGCAGATACGCAGTATTTT	CASSQGSGSADTQYF
.	.	TRBV7-2	TRBJ1-6	TGTGCCAGCAGCTTATCCGTGAGGGATGAAGCACCCCTCCACTTT	CASSLSVRDEAPLHF
TRBD1	.	TRBV20-1	TRBJ2-3	TGCAGTGCTTATGACAGGGGGCGAGTAGATACGCAGTATTTT	CSAYDRGRVDTQYF
TRBD1	.	TRBV10-1	TRBJ2-7	TGCGCCAGCAGTGACGCGACCCGGGACAGGGGATCCTACGAGCAGTACTTC	CASSDATRDRGSYEQYF
TRBD1	.	TRBV27	TRBJ2-3	TGTGCCAGCAGTTTGGGACAGTGGCACAAAGATACGCAGTATTTT	CASSLGQWHKDTQYF
.	.	TRBV6-1	TRBJ1-5	TGTGCCAGCAGCCCCTGGGGATACGGGCAGCCCCAGCATTTT	CASSPWGYGQPQHF
TRBD2	many	TRBV20-1	TRBJ2-3	TGCAGTGCTAGACCGACTAGCAGGTCGGATACGCAGTATTTT	CSARPTSRSDTQYF
TRBD2	few	TRBV28	TRBJ2-7	TGTGCCTCCACCCCCGGGACTACCTACGAGCAGTACTTC	CASTPGTTYEQYF
.	.	TRBV18	TRBJ2-1	TGTGCCAGCTCACCACGGGTGTCTCGGTACAATGAGCAGTTCTTC	CASSPRVSRYNEQFF
.	.	TRBV5-1	TRBJ2-4	TGCGCCAGCAGCTCCGGGAAGAGAATAGCCAAAAACATTCAGTACTTC	CASSSGKRIAKNIQYF
.	.	TRBV5-1	TRBJ2-1	TGCGCCAGCACCCCTCCCGAGGTACGGGAACCGTTCTTC	CASTPPEVREPFF
TRBD2	.	TRBV10-1	TRBJ2-1	TGCGCCAGCAGTCTTACGGGAGGGCCGGGTGGGAATGAGCAGTTCTTC	CASSLTGGPGGNEQFF
TRBD2	few	TRBV5-1	TRBJ2-2	TGCGCCAGCAGCTTGGCGGGACTAGAGAACACCGGGGAGCTGTTTTTT	CASSLAGLENTGELFF
TRBD1	few	TRBV6-2/TRBV6-3	TRBJ1-5	TGTGCCAGCAGTTACACAGGGGGCTATCGCAATCAGCCCCAGCATTTT	CASSYTGGYRNQPQHF
.	few	TRBV7-2	TRBJ2-7	TGTGCCAGCAGCTTAGTTGCGGCGACTACTTTCCACGAGCAGTACTTC	CASSLVAATTFHEQYF
TRBD2	few	TRBV10-3	TRBJ2-7	TGTGCCATCACTTCGGCGGGAGCCAACGAGCAGTACTTC	CAITSAGANEQYF
TRBD1	.	TRBV20-1	TRBJ2-5	TGCAGTGCTATGAATCCCGACAGGGAAATTGCGGAGACCCAGTACTTC	CSAMNPDREIAETQYF
TRBD1	many	TRBV7-2	TRBJ2-2	TGTGCCAGCAGCTTAGGACAGGGCGGGGAGCTGTTTTTT	CASSLGQGGELFF
.	.	TRBV5-1	TRBJ1-1	TGCGCCAGCAGCTTCTTACCGGACAGCTTCGATCGAGCTTTCTTT	CASSFLPDSFDRAFF
.	few	TRBV28	TRBJ2-5	TGTGCCAGCAAGACAGCCCTTGGGTACCAAGAGACCCAGTACTTC	CASKTALGYQETQYF
TRBD1	.	TRBV5-1	TRBJ1-3	TGCGCCAGCAGCGAAAATACAGGGGTAGGAAACACCATATATTTT	CASSENTGVGNTIYF
.	.	TRBV28	TRBJ2-7	TGTGCCAGCAGCCATCTTGGAGGGACAGCCTACGAGCAGTACTTC	CASSHLGGTAYEQYF
.	.	TRBV23-1	TRBJ1-1	TGCGCCAGCAGTCAACCGGGACGCAAAAGAAACACTGAAGCTTTCTTT	CASSQPGRKRNTEAFF
TRBD1	.	TRBV4-3	TRBJ2-7	TGCGCCAGCAGCCAAACTGCCGGGACAGTTACCTTCGAGCAGTACTTC	CASSQTAGTVTFEQYF
.	few	TRBV9	TRBJ2-7	TGTGCCAGCAGCACGGGGGGCGTCGAGCAGTACTTC	CASSTGGVEQYF
TRBD2	.	TRBV27	TRBJ2-7	TGTGCCAGCAGAGCGGGAGGATTGTCCTACGAGCAGTACTTC	CASRAGGLSYEQYF
TRBD1	.	TRBV19	TRBJ1-1	TGTGCCAGTAGCCAGTCTGGGCTAGGGGGCACTGAAGCTTTATTT	CASSQSGLGGTEALF
.	few	TRBV18	TRBJ2-1	TGTGCCAGCTCAATTCCACTCGGCAGCTCCTACAATGAGCAGTTCTTC	CASSIPLGSSYNEQFF
.	.	TRBV9	TRBJ2-4	TGTGCCAGCAGCGTAGAGGGAACGGGAAACATTCAGTACTTC	CASSVEGTGNIQYF
TRBD1	few	TRBV30	TRBJ1-2	TGTGCCTGGAGCGCGGACAGGAACTATGGCTACACCTTC	CAWSADRNYGYTF
TRBD1	few	TRBV4-2	TRBJ2-1	TGTGCCAGCAGCCAAGAACAGGGGCCCTCGTTCGGGCAGTTCTTC	CASSQEQGPSFGQFF
.	few	TRBV23-1	TRBJ2-7	TGCGCCAGCAGTCAACCCTGCGGACAGGGAGGGCCCTGCTACGAGCAGTACTTC	CASSQPCGQGGPCYEQYF
.	many	TRBV5-1	TRBJ2-1	TGCGCCAGCAGCTTGGCCCCGGGGAGCTCCTACAATGAGCAGTTCTTC	CASSLAPGSSYNEQFF
.	.	TRBV7-8	TRBJ1-5	TGTGCCAGCAGCTTTCACTTTGACCGGGACAATCAGCCCCAGCATTTT	CASSFHFDRDNQPQHF
TRBD2	.	TRBV3-1	TRBJ2-3	TGTGCCAGCAGCCAAGTGAGTGCCTTGAGTCGGGAGGGAACCACAGATACGCAGTATTTT	CASSQVSALSREGTTDTQYF
.	.	TRBV5-6	TRBJ2-2	TGTGCCAGCATTAGAGCTTGGTCCGGGGAGCTGTTTTTT	CASIRAWSGELFF
.	.	TRBV12-1	TRBJ2-7	TGTGCCAGCAGCCCCTCGAGGGGGACAGGGTCCTACGAGCAGTACTTC	CASSPSRGTGSYEQYF
.	.	TRBV5-1	TRBJ2-7	TGCGCCAGCAGCCCCTATGGGTCCTCCTACGAGCAGTACTTC	CASSPYGSSYEQYF
TRBD1	few	TRBV5-1	TRBJ2-7	TGCGCCAGCAGCATGGACAGGGGGGTCGACGAGCAGTACTTC	CASSMDRGVDEQYF
.	few	TRBV14	TRBJ2-2	TGTGCCAGCAGCCAACACGCAGGGAGGACCGGGGAGCTGTTTTTT	CASSQHAGRTGELFF
TRBD2	few	TRBV19	TRBJ2-2	TGTGCCAGTAGTCCCGGACTAGTTGGACCCCCCGGGGAGCTGTTTTTT	CASSPGLVGPPGELFF
TRBD2	.	TRBV10-3	TRBJ2-1	TGTGCCATCAGTGCGAGTAGCGGGAGGGACGGCGATGAGCAGTTCTTC	CAISASSGRDGDEQFF
.	few	TRBV21-1	TRBJ2-3	TGTGCCAGCAGCAGACTAGCGGGAGAAGAGACAGATACGCAGTATTTT	CASSRLAGEETDTQYF
.	few	TRBV20-1	TRBJ2-3	TGCAGTGCTTATTACCGGGGCACAGATACGCAGTATTTT	CSAYYRGTDTQYF